Following are 30 T cell receptor beta chains from one sample sequenced in a study of blood T cell repertoires in COVID-19. The assay was immunoSEQ multiplex PCR, and TCRdb's table has in-frame clones only and misses some. The repertoire holds about 250,000 clones, with under 95% as singletons. The specimen was PBMCs or T cells enriched from blood (not recorded which). These receptors were obtained from a woman aged 18-30 years who had recovered from COVID-19.

This chain connects TRBV18 to TRBJ1-3; D might be TRBD1 (6 bases). Trimming stripped 3 bases from V and 3 bases from J, with 9 bases between. CDR1 KGHSH and CDR2 LQKENI come from the germline V gene. CDR3 length: 14 residues. CDR3 sequence: CASSPDRLGNTIYF. CDR3 bases: TGTGCCAGCTCACCGGACAGACTTGGAAACACCATATATTTT. The full variable domain, with the rest looked up from reference TRBV18 and TRBJ1-3, is NAGVMQNPRHLVRRRGQEARLRCSPMKGHSHVYWYRQLPEEGLKFMVYLQKENIIDESGMPKERFSAEFPKEGPSILRIQQVVRGDSAAYFCASSPDRLGNTIYFGEGSWLTVV.

The V call is TRBV6-5, the J call TRBJ2-2; the D is unclear. This CDR3 spans 13 amino acids. Looked up from germline, CDR1 is MNHEY and CDR2 is SVGAGI. V lost 0 bases, J lost 9 bases, and 8 bases lay in between. The CDR3 DNA reads as TGTGCCAGCAGTTACTCGAACAGCCGGGAGCTGTTTTTT. Translated, it gives CASSYSNSRELFF.

The rearrangement links TRBV20-1 to TRBJ2-1; D uncertain. The CDR3 is 11 residues long. V was clipped by 6 bases and J by 9 bases, with 12 bases between them. From germline, CDR1 is DFQATT and CDR2 SNEGSKA (reference sequence). The CDR3 region has the DNA TGCAGTGCCGCCCAGTATGGTGAGCAGTTCTTC. As protein: CSAAQYGEQFF.

CDR3 nucleotide sequence: TGTGCCAGCAGTTCCCAGGACAGGGGTGGTCCAGATACGCAGTATTTT. It yields the protein CASSSQDRGGPDTQYF. The chain combines TRBV6-6 with TRBJ2-3; 9 bases agree with TRBD1. In germline, CDR1 is MNHNY, CDR2 SVGAGI (reference sequence). The CDR3 covers 16 residues. J gave up 4 bases and V 4 bases, and 9 bases lay outside the gene matches.

This sequence joins TRBV19 and TRBJ2-1; TRBD2 matches 7 bases. J was trimmed by 5 bases and V by 5 bases; bases with no gene match: 6. The CDR3 length is 14 residues. Germline V gene data show CDR1 as LNHDA and CDR2 as SQIVND (reference sequence). For the CDR3, the DNA is TGTGCCAGTAGTCCCGGGACTACCCACAATGAGCAGTTCTTC. Residues: CASSPGTTHNEQFF.

The chain joins TRBV4-2 to TRBJ2-3; TRBD2 matches 11 bases. This CDR3 is built from 19 residues. Germline V gene sequence: CDR1 LGHNA, CDR2 YNFKEQ. V was pared by 4 bases and J by 6 bases, with 18 bases of the junction left unmatched. CDR3 sequence reads: CASSLRSRASGRSADTQYF. Written as DNA, the CDR3 is TGTGCCAGCAGCCTTAGATCGCGGGCTAGCGGGAGGTCTGCCGATACGCAGTATTTT.

The V call is TRBV7-2, the J call TRBJ2-3, with 11 bases lining up with TRBD2. Per germline, CDR1 SGHTA and CDR2 FQGNSA. The CDR3 spans 18 residues. The V gene end was trimmed by 1 base and the J gene end by 4 bases; junction bases not matched to a gene: 10. This chain's CDR3 is CASSLGMGPGLAADTQYF. CDR3 nucleotide sequence: TGTGCCAGCAGCTTAGGGATGGGACCGGGACTAGCGGCAGATACGCAGTATTTT.

The gene calls are TRBV6-5 and TRBJ1-2; D not resolved. The CDR3 has 14 amino acids. Trimming removed 10 bases at V and 4 bases at J, with 19 bases between. Looked up from germline, CDR1 is MNHEY and CDR2 is SVGAGI. The CDR3 here is CATFEGRMFYGYTF. DNA for the CDR3: TGTGCCACCTTTGAGGGCAGAATGTTCTATGGCTACACCTTC.

This chain links TRBV23-1 with TRBJ1-3, with a possible D match to TRBD1 (6 bases). TRBV23-1 is an ORF, with its function uncertain. CDR3 size: 15 residues. Trimming shortened V by 4 bases and J by 4 bases, and 14 bases separated the two germline ends. CDR3 sequence (DNA): TGCGCCAGCAGTCCTGACAGGACGGGAGGAAACACCATATATTTT. Protein sequence: CASSPDRTGGNTIYF.

The J gene is TRBJ1-4, the V gene TRBV29-1; D is possibly TRBD1 (6 bases). The CDR3 contains 12 residues. Germline CDR1 is SQVTM and CDR2 is ANQGSEA. V was cut by 7 bases and J by 4 bases, with 10 bases left in between. The CDR3, as DNA: TGCAGCGGCGGACAGAGTAATGAAAAACTGTTTTTT. Translation gives CSGGQSNEKLFF.

A single count supports this clone. The CDR3 here is CASSQGWDRGYNEQFF. CDR3 DNA sequence: TGTGCCAGCAGCCAAGGTTGGGACAGGGGATACAATGAGCAGTTCTTC. V is TRBV3-1 (or the pseudogene TRBV3-2) and J is TRBJ2-1; 10 bases fit TRBD1. Looked up from germline, CDR1 is LGHDT and CDR2 is YNNKEL (reference sequence). Trimming at V came to 1 base and at J to 4 bases, leaving 4 bases not matched to a gene. The CDR3 covers 16 residues.

A remark on this clone: The DNA is omitted, as the CDR3 cannot be located on it reliably, and the CDR3 follows TCRdb's listing. The V gene is TRBV5-4, the J gene TRBJ1-2. The CDR3 is 13 amino acids in total, end residues counted. From germline, CDR1 is SGHNT and CDR2 YYREEE (reference sequence). The CDR3 sequence is CASSWGGGALITF.

V usage is TRBV29-1 and J usage is TRBJ1-1; 7 bases agree with TRBD1. After removal of 6 bases from V and 1 base from J, the junction contained 5 bases not matched to a gene. CDR1 SQVTM and CDR2 ANQGSEA come from the germline V gene. The CDR3 is 13 residues long. Written as DNA, the CDR3 is TGCAGCGTAGCCCGACAGGGGAACACTGAAGCTTTCTTT. It translates to CSVARQGNTEAFF.

This clone was observed a handful of times. The chain combines TRBV28 with TRBJ2-1, with 11 bases identical to TRBD2. In germline, CDR1 is MDHEN, CDR2 SYDVKM. Trimming took 5 bases from V and 6 from J; bases not matched to a gene: 6. The CDR3 spans 15 residues. Here the CDR3 DNA reads TGTGCCAGCAGTAACCTAGCGGGAGGTTTCAATGAGCAGTTCTTC. It is translated as CASSNLAGGFNEQFF.

This rearrangement joins TRBV19 to TRBJ1-5; D perhaps matches TRBD1 (5 bases). Trimming left V 3 bases short and J 5 bases short, with 11 bases between. From germline, CDR1 is LNHDA and CDR2 SQIVND (reference sequence). The CDR3 spans 14 residues. The CDR3 reads CASSIQGEDQPQHF. CDR3 coding DNA: TGTGCCAGTAGTATTCAGGGTGAGGATCAGCCCCAGCATTTT.

The rearrangement joins TRBV6-5 to TRBJ1-1; D remains ambiguous. Germline-derived CDR1 and CDR2 are MNHEY and SVGAGI. Trimming took off 6 bases at V and 8 bases at J, with 13 bases between the two ends. The CDR3 extends over 12 amino acids. CDR3 in amino acids: CASRRDIREAFF. In DNA form, the CDR3 reads TGTGCCAGCAGAAGAGATATCCGAGAAGCTTTCTTT.

As DNA, the CDR3 is TGTGCCAGCAGTTACAAAGGGGGAATTTCCTACGAGCAGTACTTC. Its translation is CASSYKGGISYEQYF. This chain connects TRBV6-2 or TRBV6-3 to TRBJ2-7; D is perhaps TRBD1 (6 bases). The V end was cut by 2 bases, the J end by 1 base, with 12 bases between. The CDR3 has 15 residues. Germline CDR1 and CDR2: MNHEY and SVGEGT.

CDR3 in amino acids: CASSLSWGGGQPQHF. The CDR3 DNA sequence: TGTGCCAGCAGTTTATCATGGGGGGGTGGGCAGCCCCAGCATTTT. This chain uses TRBV27 with TRBJ1-5, with D maybe TRBD1 (5 bases). Trimming removed 0 bases from V and 7 bases from J, with 13 bases in between. The germline V gene has CDR1 MNHEY and CDR2 SMNVEV (reference sequence). The CDR3 totals 15 residues.

This clone was counted once. This chain joins TRBV6-2 or TRBV6-3 and TRBJ1-2; TRBD1 aligns across 8 bases. This CDR3 contains 12 residues. Germline V gives CDR1 MNHEY, CDR2 SVGEGT. V shed 6 bases and J 6 bases; nucleotides not matched to a gene: 3. CDR3 DNA: TGTGCCAGCAGCCCGACAGGGGATGGCTACACCTTC. Translation: CASSPTGDGYTF.

The V and J genes are TRBV4-2 and TRBJ1-2; no reliable D call. The length of the CDR3 is 15 residues. Germline V gene lookup returns CDR1 LGHNA and CDR2 YNFKEQ. V was trimmed by 0 bases and J by 0 bases, leaving 8 bases between them. CDR3 protein: CASSQDGEANYGYTF. The CDR3 DNA follows: TGTGCCAGCAGCCAAGACGGGGAAGCTAACTATGGCTACACCTTC.

V is TRBV18 and J is TRBJ2-1; 7 nucleotides align to TRBD2. The CDR3 is 15 residues long. Looked up from germline, CDR1 is KGHSH and CDR2 is LQKENI. V lost 3 bases and J lost 5; bases outside the gene matches: 7. In DNA, the CDR3 is TGTGCCAGCTCACCCGGAGCTAGCGGCAACAATGAGCAGTTCTTC. It encodes CASSPGASGNNEQFF.

The V and J genes are TRBV6-1 and TRBJ1-2; no clear D. CDR3 length: 15 amino acids. Trimming stripped 2 bases from V and 4 bases from J, with 14 bases between. The germline CDR1 and CDR2 sequences are MNHNS and SASEGT. In nucleotides, the CDR3 is TGTGCCAGCAGTGAATACGGGAATGTTCCCTATGGCTACACCTTC. This codes for CASSEYGNVPYGYTF.

The rearrangement links TRBV12-5 to TRBJ1-1, with 9 bases fitting TRBD1. The CDR3 spans 15 residues. V shed 7 bases, J shed 1 base, and the junction held 7 bases outside the gene matches. Germline CDR1 reads LGHNT; CDR2 reads FRNRAP. CDR3: CASARGQGKNTEAFF. CDR3 coding DNA: TGTGCTAGTGCCAGGGGACAGGGCAAGAACACTGAAGCTTTCTTT. Drawing the rest from reference TRBV12-5 and TRBJ1-1, the complete variable domain is DARVTQTPRHKVTEMGQEVTMRCQPILGHNTVFWYRQTMMQGLELLAYFRNRAPLDDSGMPKDRFSAEMPDATLATLKIQPSEPRDSAVYFCASARGQGKNTEAFFGQGTRLTVV.

This clone was observed a handful of times. This rearrangement joins TRBV27 to TRBJ1-2; 9 bases align to TRBD1. With V trimmed by 5 bases and J by 7 bases, 8 bases remained unmatched. The CDR3 loop spans 14 amino acids. Germline lookup yields CDR1 MNHEY and CDR2 SMNVEV (reference sequence). The CDR3 coding sequence is TGTGCCAGCAGTCCACGGGACAGGGACATTGGCTACACCTTC. Residues: CASSPRDRDIGYTF.

This clone was found a few times. J is TRBJ1-5 and V is TRBV4-1; D remains unclear. Trimming removed 1 base at V and 3 bases at J, with 16 bases between. Germline CDR1 and CDR2: MGHRA and YSYEKL. CDR3 length equals 17 residues. The CDR3 DNA reads as TGCGCCAGCAGCCAAGGTCTGATGGTGAGTTCCAATCAGCCCCAGCATTTT. Protein: CASSQGLMVSSNQPQHF.

The J gene is TRBJ2-1, the V gene TRBV4-1; 13 nucleotides agree with TRBD2. V trimming: 2 bases; J trimming: 0 bases; junction bases outside the gene matches: 4. This CDR3 comprises 18 residues. In germline, CDR1 is MGHRA, CDR2 YSYEKL. CDR3 DNA: TGCGCCAGCAGCCAAAGGACTAGCGGGGGCAGCTCCTACAATGAGCAGTTCTTC. This codes for CASSQRTSGGSSYNEQFF.

CDR3 sequence: CASSFGEGNEQFF. The CDR3 DNA sequence: TGCGCCAGCAGTTTCGGGGAGGGCAATGAGCAGTTCTTC. The chain uses TRBV5-1 and TRBJ2-1, with TRBD2 matching 7 bases. The CDR3 runs 13 residues. With V trimmed by 5 bases and J by 6 bases, 5 bases remained unmatched. Germline V gene data show CDR1 as SGHRS and CDR2 as YFSETQ.

The chain is built from TRBV12-3 or TRBV12-4 and TRBJ2-7; D gene unclear. V lost 3 bases and J 3 bases, leaving 6 bases between the germline ends. This CDR3 is built from 12 residues. This chain's CDR3 is CASSLSIYEQYF. CDR3 coding DNA: TGTGCCAGCAGTTTGAGCATCTACGAGCAGTACTTC.

The chain combines TRBV7-8 with TRBJ2-1; 7 bases match TRBD2. V trimming: 2 bases; J trimming: 6 bases; junction bases outside the gene matches: 7. The CDR3 is 15 amino acids. Germline lookup yields CDR1 SGHVS and CDR2 FQNEAQ. The CDR3 here is CASSLSGGIVNEQFF. Here the CDR3 DNA reads TGTGCCAGCAGCTTATCCGGGGGGATAGTCAATGAGCAGTTCTTC.

The chain is built from TRBV7-2 and TRBJ2-3, with TRBD1 identical over 7 bases. This CDR3 contains 14 residues. J lost 5 bases, V lost 4 bases, and 6 bases had no gene match. Germline lookup yields CDR1 SGHTA and CDR2 FQGNSA. Here the CDR3 reads CASSYAGGRDTQYF. As DNA, the CDR3 is TGTGCCAGCAGCTACGCAGGGGGACGAGATACGCAGTATTTT.